This T cell receptor beta chain came from a study of T cell responses to AZD1222 COVID-19 vaccine. Study results and caveats: Repertoires were collected only later (after the peak T cell response had occurred). Mostly white British, mostly female donors; authors suggested clonal diversity may be underestimated. With dominance at 160-218 and 743-854, vaccine-associated CD4 TCRs spanned spike. Just six people given AZD1222 tested seropositive at baseline.

Comments on this clone: No antigen is known for it.

Trimming took 3 bases from V and 1 from J; bases not matched to a gene: 7. The germline V gene encodes CDR1 SGHTA and CDR2 FQGTGA. This CDR3 is built from 16 residues. Sequencing used immunoSEQ multiplex PCR; TCRdb keeps in-frame clones, though not all of them. The sample includes around 140,000 clones, about 82% of them seen just once. The input for sequencing was peripheral blood, taken 28 days after the second dose of the MenACWY control vaccine. The V call is TRBV7-3, the J call TRBJ2-3; 7 bases are a match to TRBD2. The TCR originated in an adult who received the MenACWY meningococcal vaccine as a control. The CDR3 DNA sequence: TGTGCCAGCAGCTTCCGACCTGGGAGGGGCACAGATACGCAGTATTTT. This sequence encodes CASSFRPGRGTDTQYF.